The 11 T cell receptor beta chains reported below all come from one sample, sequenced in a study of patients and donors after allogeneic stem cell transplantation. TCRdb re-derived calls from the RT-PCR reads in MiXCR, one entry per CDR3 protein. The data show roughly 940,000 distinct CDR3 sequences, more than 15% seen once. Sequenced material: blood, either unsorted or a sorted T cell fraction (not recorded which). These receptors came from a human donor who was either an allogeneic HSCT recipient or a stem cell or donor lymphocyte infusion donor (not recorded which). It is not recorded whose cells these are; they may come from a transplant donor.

The CDR3 DNA follows: TGCGCCAGCAGCCAAGAAGCCCACACAAGCTCTGGGGCCAACGTCCTGACTTTC. Its protein is CASSQEAHTSSGANVLTF. The gene calls are TRBV4-3 and TRBJ2-6; D unclear. CDR1 LGHNA and CDR2 YSLEER come from the germline V gene. Trimming took off 0 bases at V and 0 bases at J, with 12 bases between the two ends. The CDR3 covers 18 residues.

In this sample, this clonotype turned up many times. The CDR3 coding sequence is TGTGCCAGCTCACCGGGAGAGAAGAGGCCCCAGCATTTT. Translating it yields CASSPGEKRPQHF. The rearrangement joins TRBV18 to TRBJ1-5; D ambiguous. The CDR3 spans 13 residues. Germline V gene data show CDR1 as KGHSH and CDR2 as LQKENI. V shed 3 bases and J shed 9 bases, with 12 bases lying between them.

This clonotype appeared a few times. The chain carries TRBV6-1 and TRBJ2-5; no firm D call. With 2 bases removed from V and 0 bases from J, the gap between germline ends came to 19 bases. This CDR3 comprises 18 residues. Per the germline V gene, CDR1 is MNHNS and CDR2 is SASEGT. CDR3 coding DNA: TGTGCCAGCAGTGAATTCGTAAGGGCCACAAGGGACCAAGAGACCCAGTACTTC. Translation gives CASSEFVRATRDQETQYF.

The CDR3 DNA reads TGTGCCAGCAGACCGACTAGCGGGAGCGCTGTCACCGGGGAGCTGTTTTTT. Encoded protein: CASRPTSGSAVTGELFF. This chain joins TRBV6-1 and TRBJ2-2, with TRBD2 matching 12 bases. V shed 6 bases, J shed 4 bases, and the junction held 9 bases outside the gene matches. The CDR3 runs 17 residues. Germline V CDR1 and CDR2: MNHNS, SASEGT.

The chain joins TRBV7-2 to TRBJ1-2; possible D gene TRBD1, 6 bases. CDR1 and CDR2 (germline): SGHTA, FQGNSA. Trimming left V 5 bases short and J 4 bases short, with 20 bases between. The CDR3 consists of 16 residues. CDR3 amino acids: CASSLRGTNFGYGYTF. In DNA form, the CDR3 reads TGTGCCAGCAGCCTAAGGGGGACAAACTTTGGCTATGGCTACACCTTC. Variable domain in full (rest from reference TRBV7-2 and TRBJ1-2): GAGVSQSPSNKVTEKGKDVELRCDPISGHTALYWYRQSLGQGLEFLIYFQGNSAPDKSGLPSDRFSAERTGGSVSTLTIQRTQQEDSAVYLCASSLRGTNFGYGYTFGSGTRLTVV.

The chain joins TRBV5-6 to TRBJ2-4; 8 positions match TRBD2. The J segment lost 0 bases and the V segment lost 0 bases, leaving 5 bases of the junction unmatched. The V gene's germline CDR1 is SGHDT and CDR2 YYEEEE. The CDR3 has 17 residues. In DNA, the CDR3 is TGTGCCAGCAGCTTGGCCGGCGGGGGGCTAGCCAAAAACATTCAGTACTTC. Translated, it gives CASSLAGGGLAKNIQYF.

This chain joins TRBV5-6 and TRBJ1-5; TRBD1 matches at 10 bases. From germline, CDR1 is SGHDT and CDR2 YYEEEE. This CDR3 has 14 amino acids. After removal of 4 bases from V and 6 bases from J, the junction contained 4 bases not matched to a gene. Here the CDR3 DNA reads TGTGCCAGCAGCCGAGACAGGGGGCTTCAGCCCCAGCATTTT. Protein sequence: CASSRDRGLQPQHF.

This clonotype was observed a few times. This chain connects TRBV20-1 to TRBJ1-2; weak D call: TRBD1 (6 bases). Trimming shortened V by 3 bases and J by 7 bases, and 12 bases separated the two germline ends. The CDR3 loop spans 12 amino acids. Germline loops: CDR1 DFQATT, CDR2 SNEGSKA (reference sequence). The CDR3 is CSARLGGAGYTF. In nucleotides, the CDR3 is TGCAGTGCTAGGCTAGGGGGGGCTGGCTACACCTTC.

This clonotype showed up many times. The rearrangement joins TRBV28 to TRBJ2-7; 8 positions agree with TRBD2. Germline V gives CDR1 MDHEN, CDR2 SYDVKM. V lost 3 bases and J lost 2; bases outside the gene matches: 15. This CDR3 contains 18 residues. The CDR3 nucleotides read TGTGCCAGCAGTTTCATTAGTTTCGCGGGAGGTCCTGCCTACGAGCAGTACTTC. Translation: CASSFISFAGGPAYEQYF.

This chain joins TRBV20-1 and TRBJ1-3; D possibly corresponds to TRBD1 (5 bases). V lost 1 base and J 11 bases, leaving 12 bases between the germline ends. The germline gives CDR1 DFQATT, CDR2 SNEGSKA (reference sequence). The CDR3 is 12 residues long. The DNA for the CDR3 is TGCAGTGCTAGAGTGGGGGGTAGAGCCATATATTTT. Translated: CSARVGGRAIYF.

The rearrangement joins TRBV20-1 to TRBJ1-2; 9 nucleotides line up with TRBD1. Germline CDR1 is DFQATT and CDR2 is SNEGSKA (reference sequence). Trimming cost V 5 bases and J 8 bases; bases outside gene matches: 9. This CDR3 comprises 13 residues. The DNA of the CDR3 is TGCAGTGCTGGCTCACAGGGGGCCTGGGGCTACACCTTC. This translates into CSAGSQGAWGYTF.